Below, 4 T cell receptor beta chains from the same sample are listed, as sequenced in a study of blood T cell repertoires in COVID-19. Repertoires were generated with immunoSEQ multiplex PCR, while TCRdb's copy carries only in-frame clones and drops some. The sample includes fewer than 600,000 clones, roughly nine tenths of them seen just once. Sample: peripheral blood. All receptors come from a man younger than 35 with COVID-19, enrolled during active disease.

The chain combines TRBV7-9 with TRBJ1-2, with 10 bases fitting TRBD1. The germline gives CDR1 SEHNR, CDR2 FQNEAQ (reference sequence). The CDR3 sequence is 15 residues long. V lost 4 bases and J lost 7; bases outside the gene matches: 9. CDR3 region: CASSYYDRGHVGYTF. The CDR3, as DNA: TGTGCCAGCAGCTACTATGACAGGGGGCATGTTGGCTACACCTTC.

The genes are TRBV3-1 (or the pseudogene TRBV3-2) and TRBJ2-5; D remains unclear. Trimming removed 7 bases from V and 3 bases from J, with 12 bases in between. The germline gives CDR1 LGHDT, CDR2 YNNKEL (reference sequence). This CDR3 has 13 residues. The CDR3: CASTQALKETQYF. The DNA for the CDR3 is TGTGCCAGCACCCAGGCCCTCAAAGAGACCCAGTACTTC.

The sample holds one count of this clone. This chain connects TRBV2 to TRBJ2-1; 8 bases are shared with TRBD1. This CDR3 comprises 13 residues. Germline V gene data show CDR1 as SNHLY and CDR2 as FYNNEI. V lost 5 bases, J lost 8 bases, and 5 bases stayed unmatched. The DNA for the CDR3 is TGTGCCAGCAGTTTCCCGGGACAGGATGAGCAGTTCTTC. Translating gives CASSFPGQDEQFF.

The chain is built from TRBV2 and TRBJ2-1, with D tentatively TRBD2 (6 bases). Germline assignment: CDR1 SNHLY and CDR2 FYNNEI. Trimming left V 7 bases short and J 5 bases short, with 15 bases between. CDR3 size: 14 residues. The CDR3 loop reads CASTPGLLNNEQFF. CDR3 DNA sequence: TGTGCCAGCACCCCGGGACTGTTGAACAATGAGCAGTTCTTC. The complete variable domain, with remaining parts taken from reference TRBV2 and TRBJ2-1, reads EPEVTQTPSHQVTQMGQEVILRCVPISNHLYFYWYRQILGQKVEFLVSFYNNEISEKSEIFDDQFSVERPDGSNFTLKIRSTKLEDSAMYFCASTPGLLNNEQFFGPGTRLTVL.